This T cell receptor (beta chain) originates from a study of T cells in Graves' hyperthyroidism and ophthalmopathy. Under 3 months was the duration of disease in ophthalmopathy patients, who also had a Clinical Activity Score of at least 3 and a NOSPECS grade of at least 4. PBMCs were sourced from more than 7.5 ml fresh peripheral blood. The CDR3 totals 14 residues. Germline V gene sequence: CDR1 LNHDA, CDR2 SQIVND (reference sequence). J gave up 5 bases and V 6 bases, and 9 bases lay outside the gene matches. General study findings and limits: The model made its ophthalmopathy prediction, and onset followed a median about 6.8 months later. Ophthalmopathy and stable hyperthyroidism were separated by a 13 V-J model.

Amplification targeted TCR beta CDR3 regions from RNA transcripts. RT-PCR in the first round (using the HTBI primer set) targeted the TCR CDR3. TCRdb reanalysed the multiplex PCR reads using MiXCR and keeps one entry per CDR3 protein. The sample holds fewer than 500,000 distinct CDR3 sequences, about 15% seen once. This clonotype was counted between two and nine times. The antigen is undetermined. The TCR comes from a man between 18 and 29 years old with Graves' ophthalmopathy. The sequencing input was blood. The chain has TRBV19 and TRBJ2-5; 7 nucleotides align to TRBD1. The CDR3 coding sequence is TGTGCCAGTAGATCGGACAGGCGAGCGGAGACCCAGTACTTC. It is translated as CASRSDRRAETQYF. The full variable domain, completed using reference TRBV19 and TRBJ2-5, is DGGITQSPKYLFRKEGQNVTLSCEQNLNHDAMYWYRQDPGQGLRLIYYSQIVNDFQKGDIAEGYSVSREKKESFPLTVTSAQKNPTAFYLCASRSDRRAETQYFGPGTRLLVL.